Here is one TCR beta chain with its context. Its antigen is currently unknown. At one end, the junction sequence differs from germline, possibly due to a read error. Germline CDR1 LGHDT, CDR2 YNNKEL (reference sequence). The CDR3 covers 13 residues. Each donor's blood draw was 7.5 to 10 milliliters of peripheral blood. This specimen comes from a study of blood T cells in healthy people across ages. Study conclusions and caveats: There were more naive CD4+ cells and higher diversity in long-lived donors than in aged donors.

Together with a sample-barcoded 5' primer, a J-beta primer mix was included in a second PCR lasting about 7 to 11 cycles. The authors tagged each cDNA molecule using a template-switch adaptor with 12 random nucleotides. MiXCR was run by TCRdb on the 5' RACE reads, yielding one entry per CDR3 protein. The sample consists of roughly 700,000 distinct CDR3 sequences, roughly 25% of them appearing once. These data also featured in a second study, about T cells of mothers and their children. As that study records: Unrelated mother-child pairs always had slightly, but never significantly, lower normalized overlap than related pairs.

This chain links TRBV3-1 with TRBJ2-3; D is unresolved. The sequencing input was blood. The clonotype was recovered from a boy aged 5-17 years in good health. The CDR3 DNA reads TGTGCCAGCAACCAAGACGAAAAGTCTACGCAGTATTTT. This translates into CASNQDEKSTQYF.